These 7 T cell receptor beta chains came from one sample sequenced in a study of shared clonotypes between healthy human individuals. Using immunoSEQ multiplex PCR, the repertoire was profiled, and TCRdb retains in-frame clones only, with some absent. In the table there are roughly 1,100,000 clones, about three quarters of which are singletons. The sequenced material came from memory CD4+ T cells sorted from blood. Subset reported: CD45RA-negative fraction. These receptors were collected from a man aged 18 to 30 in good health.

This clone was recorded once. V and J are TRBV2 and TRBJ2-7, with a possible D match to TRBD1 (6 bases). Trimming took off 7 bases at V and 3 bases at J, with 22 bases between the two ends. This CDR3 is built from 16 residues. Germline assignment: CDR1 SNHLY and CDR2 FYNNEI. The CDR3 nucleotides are TGTGCCAGCATCTTGAACCCGGGACACCGAAACTACGAGCAGTACTTC. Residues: CASILNPGHRNYEQYF.

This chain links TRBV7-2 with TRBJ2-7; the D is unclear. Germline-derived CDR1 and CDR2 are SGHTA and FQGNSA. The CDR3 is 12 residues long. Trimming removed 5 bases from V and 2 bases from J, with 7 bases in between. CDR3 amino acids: CASSRAAYEQYF. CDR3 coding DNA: TGTGCCAGCAGCAGGGCAGCCTACGAGCAGTACTTC. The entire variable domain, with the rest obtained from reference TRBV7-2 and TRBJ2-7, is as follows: GAGVSQSPSNKVTEKGKDVELRCDPISGHTALYWYRQSLGQGLEFLIYFQGNSAPDKSGLPSDRFSAERTGGSVSTLTIQRTQQEDSAVYLCASSRAAYEQYFGPGTRLTVT.

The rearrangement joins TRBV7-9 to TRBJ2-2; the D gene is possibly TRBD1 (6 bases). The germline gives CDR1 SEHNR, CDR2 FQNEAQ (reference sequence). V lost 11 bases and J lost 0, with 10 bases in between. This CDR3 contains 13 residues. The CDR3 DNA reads TGTGCCGTCAGGACAGCGAACACCGGGGAGCTGTTTTTT. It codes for CAVRTANTGELFF.

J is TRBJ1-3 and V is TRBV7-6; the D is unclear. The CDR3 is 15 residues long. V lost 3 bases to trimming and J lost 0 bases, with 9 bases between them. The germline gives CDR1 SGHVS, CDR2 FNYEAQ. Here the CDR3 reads CASSLGSSSGNTIYF. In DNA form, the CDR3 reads TGTGCCAGCAGCTTGGGATCCAGCTCTGGAAACACCATATATTTT.

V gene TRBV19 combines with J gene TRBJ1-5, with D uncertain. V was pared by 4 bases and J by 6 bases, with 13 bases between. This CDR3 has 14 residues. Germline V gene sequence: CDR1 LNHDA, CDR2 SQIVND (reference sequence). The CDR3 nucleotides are TGTGCCAGTAGTAGCCAATCTTTTGGTCAGCCCCAGCATTTT. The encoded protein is CASSSQSFGQPQHF.

CDR3 amino acids: CASSFAGNEQYF. The CDR3 nucleotides are TGTGCCAGCAGCTTCGCGGGAAACGAGCAGTACTTC. The chain joins TRBV7-6 to TRBJ2-7, with D possibly TRBD2 on 6 matching bases. CDR3 length equals 12 residues. Deletions cut 3 bases from V and 5 bases from J, with 8 bases between. CDR1 is SGHVS and CDR2 is FNYEAQ in the germline V gene.

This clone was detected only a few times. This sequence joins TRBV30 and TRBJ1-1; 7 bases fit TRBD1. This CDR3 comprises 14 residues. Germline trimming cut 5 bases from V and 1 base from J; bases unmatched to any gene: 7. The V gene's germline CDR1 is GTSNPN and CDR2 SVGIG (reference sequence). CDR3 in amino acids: CAWGQVRPNTEAFF. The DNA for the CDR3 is TGTGCCTGGGGACAGGTGCGTCCGAACACTGAAGCTTTCTTT.